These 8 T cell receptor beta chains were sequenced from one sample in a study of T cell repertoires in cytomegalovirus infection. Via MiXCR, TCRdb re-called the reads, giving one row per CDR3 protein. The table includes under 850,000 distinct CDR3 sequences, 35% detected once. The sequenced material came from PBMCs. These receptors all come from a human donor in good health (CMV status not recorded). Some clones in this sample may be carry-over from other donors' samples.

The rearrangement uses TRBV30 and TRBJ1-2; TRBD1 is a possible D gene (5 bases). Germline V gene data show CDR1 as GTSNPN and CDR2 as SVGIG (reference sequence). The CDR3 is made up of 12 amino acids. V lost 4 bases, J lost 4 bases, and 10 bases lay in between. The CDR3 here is CAWTGSGYGYTF. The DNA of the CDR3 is TGTGCCTGGACAGGGTCGGGCTATGGCTACACCTTC. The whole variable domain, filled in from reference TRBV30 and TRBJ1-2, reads SQTIHQWPATLVQPVGSPLSLECTVEGTSNPNLYWYRQAAGRGLQLLFYSVGIGQISSEVPQNLSASRPQDRQFILSSKKLLLSDSGFYLCAWTGSGYGYTFGSGTRLTVV.

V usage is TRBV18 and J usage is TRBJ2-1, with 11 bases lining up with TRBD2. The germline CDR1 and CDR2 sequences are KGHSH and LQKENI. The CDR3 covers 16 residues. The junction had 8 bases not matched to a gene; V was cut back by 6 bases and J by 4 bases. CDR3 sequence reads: CASSTRLAGIYNEQFF. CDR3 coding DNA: TGTGCCAGCTCGACCAGACTAGCGGGGATTTACAATGAGCAGTTCTTC.

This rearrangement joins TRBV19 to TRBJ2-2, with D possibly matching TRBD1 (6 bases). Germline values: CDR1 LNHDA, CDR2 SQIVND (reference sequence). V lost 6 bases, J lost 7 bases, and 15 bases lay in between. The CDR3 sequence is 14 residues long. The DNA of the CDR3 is TGTGCCAGTAGCCGCGACAGGATGAGCGGGGAGCTGTTTTTT. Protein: CASSRDRMSGELFF.

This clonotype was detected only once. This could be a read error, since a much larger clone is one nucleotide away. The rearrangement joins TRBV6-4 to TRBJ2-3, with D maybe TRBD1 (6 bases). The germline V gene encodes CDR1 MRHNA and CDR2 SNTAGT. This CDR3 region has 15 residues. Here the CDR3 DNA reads TGTGCCCGCAGTGACTCGCCAGGGGGCACAGATACGCAGTATTTT. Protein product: CARSDSPGGTDTQYF.

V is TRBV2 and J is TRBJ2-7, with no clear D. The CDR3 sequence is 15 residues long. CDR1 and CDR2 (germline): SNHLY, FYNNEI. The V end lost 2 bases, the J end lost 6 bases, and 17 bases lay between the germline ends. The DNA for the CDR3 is TGTGCCAGCAGTGAATATGAGTGGGATCCGGGCGAGCAGTACTTC. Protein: CASSEYEWDPGEQYF.

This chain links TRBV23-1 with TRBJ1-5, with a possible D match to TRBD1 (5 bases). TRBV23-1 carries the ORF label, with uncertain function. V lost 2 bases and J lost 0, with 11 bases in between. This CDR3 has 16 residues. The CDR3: CASSQDDSDSNQPQHF. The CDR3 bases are TGCGCCAGCAGTCAAGACGACAGCGATAGCAATCAGCCCCAGCATTTT.

CDR3 sequence: CASSLYPTSGGAYEQYF. The CDR3 DNA reads TGCGCCAGCAGCCTATATCCGACTAGCGGGGGGGCCTACGAGCAGTACTTC. The chain couples TRBV4-1 to TRBJ2-7; TRBD2 matches at 14 bases. Losses at the gene ends were 4 bases for V and 2 bases for J; bases not matched to a gene: 7. Germline lookup yields CDR1 MGHRA and CDR2 YSYEKL. The CDR3 spans 17 residues.

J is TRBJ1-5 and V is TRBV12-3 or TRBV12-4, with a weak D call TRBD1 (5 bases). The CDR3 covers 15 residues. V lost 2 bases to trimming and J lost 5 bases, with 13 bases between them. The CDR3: CASSLNWGHHQPQHF. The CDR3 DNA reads TGTGCCAGCAGTTTAAACTGGGGCCATCATCAGCCCCAGCATTTT.